This TCR beta chain was observed in a study of blood T cell repertoires in COVID-19. Study-level background: PBMCs, B-cell-depleted T cells, or T cells provided the cDNA or gDNA that made up the material.

This clone was seen a handful of times. This specimen includes other DNA sequences encoding the same CDR3. The repertoire was sequenced with immunoSEQ multiplex PCR; TCRdb's copy has only in-frame clones and lacks some. The repertoire holds around 330,000 clones, with roughly 87% as singletons. This CDR3 comprises 13 residues. CDR1 and CDR2 (germline): KGHSH, LQKENI. The V end was cut by 2 bases, the J end by 3 bases, with 7 bases between. This receptor was taken from a woman between 18 and 29 years old who had recovered from COVID-19. The J gene is TRBJ1-2, the V gene TRBV18; D may be TRBD1 (5 bases). Material for sequencing was PBMCs or T cells enriched from blood (not recorded which). CDR3 amino acids: CASSPSGDYGYTF. In DNA, the CDR3 is TGTGCCAGCTCACCATCGGGGGACTATGGCTACACCTTC.